This passage covers 30 T cell receptor beta chains from one sample sequenced in a study of blood T cell repertoires in COVID-19. The assay was immunoSEQ multiplex PCR, and TCRdb's table has in-frame clones only and misses some. Of about 74,000 clones detected, roughly four fifths appear once; the ten largest clones hold 36%. The sample comprised peripheral blood. Receptor source: a man between 65 and 85 years old with acute or convalescent COVID-19.

The J gene is TRBJ2-7, the V gene TRBV6-1; D ambiguous. The CDR3 totals 13 residues. Trimming left V 0 bases short and J 2 bases short, with 5 bases between. Germline-derived CDR1 and CDR2 are MNHNS and SASEGT. CDR3 protein: CASSEAPPYEQYF. The CDR3 bases are TGTGCCAGCAGTGAAGCTCCTCCCTACGAGCAGTACTTC.

The chain uses TRBV27 and TRBJ2-7; the match to TRBD1 covers 7 bases. This CDR3 spans 14 amino acids. Trimming took 6 bases from V and 4 from J; bases not matched to a gene: 9. CDR1 is MNHEY and CDR2 is SMNVEV in the germline V gene (reference sequence). The CDR3 bases are TGTGCCAGCAGCGAGACAGGGCCCCTTTACGAGCAGTACTTC. This codes for CASSETGPLYEQYF.

This clone turned up a few times. The chain carries TRBV6-5 and TRBJ1-3; 7 positions match TRBD1. The germline V gene encodes CDR1 MNHEY and CDR2 SVGAGI. CDR3 length: 15 amino acids. V was pared by 6 bases and J by 2 bases, with 7 bases of the junction left unmatched. The CDR3 is CASRSTGSPGNTIYF. CDR3 DNA: TGTGCCAGCAGGTCGACAGGGAGTCCTGGAAACACCATATATTTT.

The chain employs TRBV5-1 and TRBJ1-1; weak D call: TRBD1 (5 bases). Germline V gene lookup returns CDR1 SGHRS and CDR2 YFSETQ. The CDR3 runs 15 residues. V lost 4 bases to trimming and J lost 5 bases, with 18 bases between them. The CDR3 protein is CASSTRRQGNTEAFF. The CDR3 bases are TGCGCCAGCAGCACCCGTCGGCAGGGAAATACTGAAGCTTTCTTT.

The chain couples TRBV27 to TRBJ2-3; 9 nucleotides agree with TRBD2. The CDR3 extends over 18 amino acids. Germline-derived CDR1 and CDR2 are MNHEY and SMNVEV (reference sequence). J gave up 3 bases and V 5 bases, and 15 bases lay outside the gene matches. The CDR3 nucleotides read TGTGCCAGCAGTCCCCTATTTGGTAGCGGGGGCAGTACAGATACGCAGTATTTT. It encodes CASSPLFGSGGSTDTQYF.

This clone was seen a handful of times. The V gene is TRBV6-1, the J gene TRBJ1-5; D uncertain. CDR3 size: 16 residues. The germline gives CDR1 MNHNS, CDR2 SASEGT. Trimming took 1 base from V and 0 from J, leaving 10 bases between them. The CDR3 nucleotides are TGTGCCAGCAGTGAAGTGACATTTTTTAGCAATCAGCCCCAGCATTTT. This sequence encodes CASSEVTFFSNQPQHF.

V is TRBV6-6 and J is TRBJ1-1; the match to TRBD1 covers 7 bases. The ends lost 6 bases at V and 4 bases at J; junction bases unmatched: 5. The germline V gene encodes CDR1 MNHNY and CDR2 SVGAGI (reference sequence). This CDR3 is built from 13 residues. DNA of the CDR3: TGTGCCAGCAGCCCGACAGGGCTCACTGAAGCTTTCTTT. It specifies CASSPTGLTEAFF.

The genes are TRBV19 and TRBJ2-1; 13 nucleotides match TRBD2. Germline V gene data show CDR1 as LNHDA and CDR2 as SQIVND (reference sequence). The CDR3 sequence is 16 residues long. V shed 7 bases and J 6 bases; nucleotides not matched to a gene: 9. The CDR3 coding sequence is TGTGCCAGTATCCCCCGGGGACTAGCGGGACCCAATGAGCAGTTCTTC. This translates into CASIPRGLAGPNEQFF.

The V call is TRBV7-3, the J call TRBJ1-2; no clear D gene. The CDR3 sequence is 13 residues long. V dropped 5 bases and J dropped 6 bases, with 13 bases sitting between them. CDR1 SGHTA and CDR2 FQGTGA come from the germline V gene. The CDR3 region is CASSQAGLDGYTF. In DNA form, the CDR3 reads TGTGCCAGCAGCCAAGCGGGGTTGGATGGCTACACCTTC.

The chain's CDR3 is CASSQLSGTGGSEQYF. CDR3 DNA: TGTGCCAGCAGCCAACTGTCCGGGACAGGGGGGTCCGAGCAGTACTTC. The chain couples TRBV3-1 (or the pseudogene TRBV3-2) to TRBJ2-7, with TRBD1 matching over 11 bases. The germline V gene encodes CDR1 LGHDT and CDR2 YNNKEL (reference sequence). V lost 2 bases, J lost 6 bases, and 9 bases stayed unmatched. This CDR3 comprises 16 residues.

This chain uses TRBV5-6 with TRBJ2-1; 8 bases match TRBD2. V was pared by 4 bases and J by 6 bases, with 9 bases of the junction left unmatched. Per germline, CDR1 SGHDT and CDR2 YYEEEE. This CDR3 is 15 amino acids long. Here the CDR3 reads CASSPVGRGANEQFF. CDR3 coding DNA: TGTGCCAGCAGCCCGGTCGGGAGGGGGGCCAATGAGCAGTTCTTC.

The chain combines TRBV14 with TRBJ2-7, with 13 bases aligning to TRBD2. This CDR3 contains 17 residues. Trimming cost V 4 bases and J 4 bases; bases outside gene matches: 10. CDR1 SGHDN and CDR2 FVKESK come from the germline V gene. The CDR3 loop reads CASSRNIGTSGTYEQYF. The CDR3 DNA follows: TGTGCCAGCAGCCGTAATATCGGGACTAGCGGGACTTACGAGCAGTACTTC.

This clone was seen only a few times. The rearrangement uses TRBV12-3 or TRBV12-4 and TRBJ2-2; D is uncertain. CDR3 length equals 12 residues. V was clipped by 6 bases and J by 6 bases, with 8 bases between them. Written as DNA, the CDR3 is TGTGCCAGCAGCCCGTTTGCCGGGGAGCTGTTTTTT. As protein: CASSPFAGELFF.

The chain is built from TRBV19 and TRBJ1-2; D perhaps matches TRBD1 (6 bases). V dropped 5 bases and J dropped 7 bases, with 17 bases sitting between them. Germline CDR1 reads LNHDA; CDR2 reads SQIVND (reference sequence). This CDR3 comprises 14 residues. Here the CDR3 DNA reads TGTGCCAGTAGTCCGTTACGGGGACATCGTGGCTACACCTTC. Protein product: CASSPLRGHRGYTF.

The J gene is TRBJ1-4, the V gene TRBV5-8; 8 nucleotides match TRBD1. Trimming took 1 base from V and 7 from J; bases not matched to a gene: 15. CDR1 and CDR2 (germline): SGHTS, YDEGEE. CDR3 size: 18 residues. DNA for the CDR3: TGTGCCAGCAGCTTGTCCCCGACTGGTCGACAGGGGCGTGAAAAACTGTTTTTT. Protein sequence: CASSLSPTGRQGREKLFF.

This chain joins TRBV24-1 and TRBJ2-3; TRBD1 agrees at 9 bases. CDR1 and CDR2 (germline): KGHDR, SFDVKD. The CDR3 loop spans 14 amino acids. The J segment lost 1 base and the V segment lost 6 bases, leaving 1 base of the junction unmatched. The CDR3 sequence: CATSRTGGTDTQYF. CDR3 in DNA: TGTGCCACCAGTCGGACAGGGGGCACAGATACGCAGTATTTT.

The chain is built from TRBV12-3 or TRBV12-4 and TRBJ2-5; D is ambiguous. This CDR3 comprises 12 residues. V dropped 3 bases and J dropped 1 base, with 3 bases sitting between them. The CDR3 DNA reads TGTGCCAGCAGTTTCGGCCAAGAGACCCAGTACTTC. Translating gives CASSFGQETQYF.

The CDR3 sequence is CASSPGTSGGLGNEQFF. CDR3 bases: TGTGCCAGCTCACCCGGGACTAGCGGGGGCCTAGGGAATGAGCAGTTCTTC. The chain combines TRBV18 with TRBJ2-1; 14 nucleotides align to TRBD2. J gave up 7 bases and V 3 bases, and 8 bases lay outside the gene matches. This CDR3 is built from 17 residues. In germline, CDR1 is KGHSH, CDR2 LQKENI.

This chain connects TRBV9 to TRBJ2-2; 7 positions agree with TRBD1. The germline CDR1 and CDR2 sequences are SGDLS and YYNGEE. The V and J ends lost 3 bases and 3 bases, in that order; junction bases with no gene match: 8. This CDR3 has 16 amino acids. Here the CDR3 reads CASSGERDSYTGELFF. CDR3 DNA: TGTGCCAGCAGCGGCGAAAGGGACAGCTACACCGGGGAGCTGTTTTTT.

The rearrangement uses TRBV4-1 and TRBJ2-1; 9 bases map to TRBD2. Unmatched junction bases numbered 8, after V lost 1 base and J lost 10 bases. CDR3 length: 15 residues. The germline V gene encodes CDR1 MGHRA and CDR2 YSYEKL. In nucleotides, the CDR3 is TGCGCCAGCAGCCAAGTAGGGGGACTAGCCCCCGAGCAGTTCTTC. Encoded protein: CASSQVGGLAPEQFF.

The V call is TRBV2, the J call TRBJ1-5; D is ambiguous. There are 15 residues in the CDR3. V was clipped by 3 bases and J by 7 bases, with 16 bases between them. The germline CDR1 and CDR2 sequences are SNHLY and FYNNEI. Written as DNA, the CDR3 is TGTGCCAGCAGTGACGATTGGGGAGGATCCCAGCCCCAGCATTTT. This translates into CASSDDWGGSQPQHF.

This clone was detected once. Other nucleotide sequences from this sample produce the same CDR3. The chain recombines TRBV7-8 with TRBJ1-5; no reliable D call. The CDR3 loop spans 11 amino acids. The V end was cut by 8 bases, the J end by 3 bases, with 5 bases between. Germline V CDR1 and CDR2: SGHVS, FQNEAQ. Written as DNA, the CDR3 is TGTGCCAGCGGACTCAATCAGCCCCAGCATTTT. Its translation is CASGLNQPQHF.

V is TRBV27 and J is TRBJ2-3; no firm D call. Per germline, CDR1 MNHEY and CDR2 SMNVEV (reference sequence). Trimming pared 5 bases from V and 2 bases from J, leaving 11 bases between. CDR3 length equals 14 residues. The CDR3 DNA sequence: TGTGCCAGCAGTCTAAGATTCCCCACAGATACGCAGTATTTT. Translated: CASSLRFPTDTQYF.

This clone was counted a few times. The rearrangement joins TRBV3-1 (or the pseudogene TRBV3-2) to TRBJ2-1, with D possibly matching TRBD1 (5 bases). Germline loops: CDR1 LGHDT, CDR2 YNNKEL (reference sequence). The CDR3 has 14 amino acids. V dropped 1 base and J dropped 14 bases, with 18 bases sitting between them. In DNA, the CDR3 is TGTGCCAGCAGCCAAGGTTCGGCTATCATACAGGAGTTCTTC. This gives the protein CASSQGSAIIQEFF.

This chain uses TRBV6-6 with TRBJ1-1; no reliable D call. Germline-derived CDR1 and CDR2 are MNHNY and SVGAGI (reference sequence). The CDR3 runs to 14 residues. Deletions cut 2 bases from V and 0 bases from J, with 7 bases between. The CDR3 DNA is TGTGCCAGCAGTTACGGCGGCATGAACACTGAAGCTTTCTTT. It encodes CASSYGGMNTEAFF.

There are a few counts of this clone. The DNA of the CDR3 is TGTGCCAGCAGTGAACCGGGAGGGGAGGACACCATATATTTT. Translating it yields CASSEPGGEDTIYF. This sequence joins TRBV6-1 and TRBJ1-3; D is possibly TRBD1 (5 bases). The CDR3 has 14 residues. Germline V lookup: CDR1 MNHNS, CDR2 SASEGT. V dropped 2 bases and J dropped 8 bases, with 13 bases sitting between them.

This chain uses TRBV6-5 with TRBJ1-1; D perhaps matches TRBD1 (5 bases). Between the trimmed V and J ends, which lost 6 bases and 2 bases, there was a span of 13 bases. From germline, CDR1 is MNHEY and CDR2 SVGAGI. The CDR3 is made up of 14 amino acids. CDR3 residues: CASRNGGFNTEAFF. DNA for the CDR3: TGTGCCAGCAGGAACGGGGGATTTAACACTGAAGCTTTCTTT.

CDR3 coding DNA: TGTGCCAGCAGCGTAGACAGCCTGGGGCCCCAGCATTTT. Protein: CASSVDSLGPQHF. The rearrangement joins TRBV9 to TRBJ1-5; D is ambiguous. Germline V gene data show CDR1 as SGDLS and CDR2 as YYNGEE. The CDR3 is made up of 13 amino acids. V was cut by 0 bases and J by 9 bases, with 10 bases left in between.

This clone was seen a single time. The DNA for the CDR3 is TGTGCCTGGAGGGAGCCAGGGGGGTATAGCAATCAGCCCCAGCATTTT. Translated, it gives CAWREPGGYSNQPQHF. J is TRBJ1-5 and V is TRBV30, with 7 nucleotides matching TRBD1. Per the germline V gene, CDR1 is GTSNPN and CDR2 is SVGIG (reference sequence). The CDR3 has 16 amino acids. V dropped 3 bases and J dropped 0; count of bases not matched to a gene: 8. The whole variable domain, remainder taken from reference TRBV30 and TRBJ1-5, is SQTIHQWPATLVQPVGSPLSLECTVEGTSNPNLYWYRQAAGRGLQLLFYSVGIGQISSEVPQNLSASRPQDRQFILSSKKLLLSDSGFYLCAWREPGGYSNQPQHFGDGTRLSIL.

This clone has a single count. The chain uses TRBV28 and TRBJ1-5; the match to TRBD1 covers 10 bases. Germline V gene lookup returns CDR1 MDHEN and CDR2 SYDVKM. This CDR3 has 15 residues. J gave up 7 bases and V 3 bases, and 6 bases lay outside the gene matches. CDR3 sequence: CASSLGTGVMQPQHF. CDR3 coding DNA: TGTGCCAGCAGTTTGGGGACAGGGGTAATGCAGCCCCAGCATTTT.